The entry below gives a single TCR beta chain sequence along with its context. Its antigen is not yet known. No much larger clone is present one base from it, and per-base qualities are unavailable. The sample originates from a study of blood T cells in healthy people across ages (dated by TCRdb to the mid-2010s). Some background on the complete study: Template switching captured roughly one uniquely barcoded TCR beta cDNA molecule per two T cells in model experiments. To track age-related changes in TCR beta repertoire diversity, the study relied on deep sequencing normalized with unique cDNA molecular identifiers. For two donors (one aged 18 to 29 and one aged 80 or older), the study analyzed two additional independent replicas of 1 million unique cDNA reads from the same blood draw. Four age groups were formed from the donors: young (average 16 years), middle-aged (less than 40), aged (62) and long-lived (more than 75). To avoid experimental bias, donors of different ages were randomly spread across the sequencing lanes.

Results the study describes overall, beyond this receptor: A strong correlation was found between observed TCR beta diversity and the percentage of naive T cells measured by flow cytometry. Conclusive comparison of naive and antigen-experienced compartments was prevented by the profiling of bulk unsorted PBMCs. Observed TCR beta diversity per million T cells fell roughly linearly with age, and a significant reduction was already apparent by age around 44. Estimates of total diversity based on one million sequenced T cells were regarded as lower bounds and as underestimates. The long-lived group showed more naive CD4+ T cells, fewer expanded clones and increased TCR diversity than the aged group, suggesting age selection. Donor CMV infection status was unknown, potentially confounding age-related changes in expanded clonotypes.

Systemically healthy Caucasian individuals from Russia, over 30 in total and aged about 6 to 95 years, were included as donors. Each donor gave 8.5 to 10 milliliters of peripheral blood, collected into EDTA-treated Vacutainer tubes. Ficoll-Paque density-gradient centrifugation was used to isolate PBMCs, with at least 6.5 million per sample. Trizol reagent was used to extract total RNA from PBMCs, with at least 5 micrograms per sample. For every donor, an aliquot of PBMCs went through flow cytometry to measure the percentages of naive CD45RAhigh/CD27high T cells. Libraries were built with 5' RACE. Data came from an Illumina HiSeq 2500. The second PCR ran for about 6 to 12 cycles and used a J-beta primer mix along with a sample-barcoded 5' primer. A unique molecular identifier was introduced onto each TCR beta cDNA molecule by a template-switch 5' adaptor carrying 12 random nucleotides. At least 2.5 million CDR3-containing paired-end reads were obtained from each sample. All of the RNA was converted into first-strand cDNA using the Mint cDNA synthesis kit, with a TRBC-specific oligonucleotide serving as the primer. All cDNA was treated with uracil-DNA glycosylase and then went through a first 18-cycle PCR with the universal primers M1SS and BC2_uni_R. In the authors' own workflow: Normalization of each sample was performed by random selection of 1 million high-quality reads, each carrying a distinct molecular identifier. Instead of being binned into consensus sequences, reads with shared molecular identifiers were discarded. MiTCR, with a Q25 quality threshold and the strictest error-elimination algorithm, was used for CDR3 identification, clonotype clustering and error correction. A nonparametric unseen species model with Euler transformation was used to estimate a lower bound on total TCR beta diversity. The raw public data were reprocessed by TCRdb itself: fastp quality trimming at Q25, MiXCR clonotype calling, in-frame beta chains only. Here each entry gathers all rows of one CDR3 protein and keeps the most common genes and DNA. TCRdb, not the authors, supplied the V and J calls. The sample has some 1.7 million distinct CDR3 sequences on record, about 28% of them singletons. The ten biggest clones cover roughly 8.2% of the sample.

In the germline V gene, CDR1 corresponds to SGHTA and CDR2 to FQGNSA. The trim is 5 bases for V and 0 bases for J, with a gap of 10 bases between the germline ends. The CDR3 runs 14 residues from the cysteine to the phenylalanine. Only the CDR3 region is kept as DNA, spanning 42 bases read in frame from base 1. This receptor was obtained from a woman in her 30s in good health. Sequencing was performed on blood. The sequence links TRBV7-2 to TRBJ2-5; the D gene is perhaps TRBD2, from 5 matching bases. This receptor has the CDR3 CASSERFYQETQYF. The base sequence is TGTGCCAGCAGCGAGCGGTTCTACCAAGAGACCCAGTACTTC. Outside the CDR3, residues come from the reference TRBV7-2 and TRBJ2-5 proteins, so the full variable domain is: GAGVSQSPSNKVTEKGKDVELRCDPISGHTALYWYRQSLGQGLEFLIYFQGNSAPDKSGLPSDRFSAERTGGSVSTLTIQRTQQEDSAVYLCASSERFYQETQYFGPGTRLLVL.